This TCR beta chain originates from a study of T cell changes during pregnancy in multiple sclerosis. This table comes from immunoSEQ multiplex PCR, and its TCRdb copy is limited to in-frame clones, with some not included. The sample consists of under 110,000 clones, 91% of them appearing once. The sequencing here drew on peripheral blood, taken in the second trimester of pregnancy. This sequence originates from a female donor with multiple sclerosis, enrolled in a pregnancy study.

CDR3 loop: CASSFPYTEAFF. The CDR3 nucleotides read TGTGCCAGCAGCTTTCCGTACACTGAAGCTTTCTTT. The chain has TRBV5-4 and TRBJ1-1; D is unresolved. The CDR3 has 12 amino acids. Trimming stripped 2 bases from V and 3 bases from J, with 5 bases between. Germline V lookup: CDR1 SGHNT, CDR2 YYREEE (reference sequence).